The subject of this entry is one T cell receptor beta chain. Vbeta (60) and Jbeta (13) primers were used in the PCR. Assay: immunoSEQ multiplex PCR; the TCRdb copy retains only in-frame clones and omits some. The sample totals 80,000 to 95,000 clones. These data originate in a study of cytomegalovirus exposure and HLA in healthy donors. Germline CDR1 is MDHEN and CDR2 is SYDVKM. This CDR3 spans 13 amino acids. V was clipped by 5 bases and J by 5 bases; unmatched bases: 6. This receptor was taken from a woman under 40 in good health and CMV-seronegative. The specimen was PBMCs. V usage is TRBV28 and J usage is TRBJ2-7; 7 bases fit TRBD1. The DNA for the CDR3 is TGTGCCAGCAGTCCGGACAGGCGGAACGAGCAGTACTTC. Translation gives CASSPDRRNEQYF.